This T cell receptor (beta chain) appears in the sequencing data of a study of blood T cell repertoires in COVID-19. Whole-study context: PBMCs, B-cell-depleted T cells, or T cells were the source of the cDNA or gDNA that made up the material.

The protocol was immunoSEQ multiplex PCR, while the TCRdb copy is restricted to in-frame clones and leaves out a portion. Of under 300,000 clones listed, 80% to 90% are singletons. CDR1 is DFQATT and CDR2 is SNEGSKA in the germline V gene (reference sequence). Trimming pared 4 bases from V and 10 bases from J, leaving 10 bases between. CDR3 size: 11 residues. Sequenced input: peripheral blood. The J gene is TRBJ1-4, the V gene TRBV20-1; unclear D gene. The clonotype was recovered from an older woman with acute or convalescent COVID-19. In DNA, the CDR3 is TGCAGTGCTACCCTTAGAGGAAAACTGTTTTTT. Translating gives CSATLRGKLFF.